Following are 9 T cell receptor beta chains from one sample sequenced in a study of T cell responses to AZD1222 COVID-19 vaccine. Sequencing used immunoSEQ multiplex PCR; TCRdb keeps in-frame clones, though not all of them. The data contain roughly 200,000 clones, 85% to 95% of them singletons. The sample was peripheral blood, taken on day 0 of MenACWY control vaccination. The receptors come from an adult in good health.

The chain couples TRBV24-1 to TRBJ1-2; no clear D gene. The CDR3 is 14 residues long. Per germline, CDR1 KGHDR and CDR2 SFDVKD. V dropped 3 bases and J dropped 8 bases, with 15 bases sitting between them. The CDR3: CATSDAGPRNGYTF. As DNA, the CDR3 is TGTGCCACCAGTGATGCCGGGCCTCGGAACGGCTACACCTTC.

As concerns this clone: Germline is not matched at one junction end, which may reflect a read error. The chain joins TRBV7-7 to TRBJ2-3; 9 nucleotides line up with TRBD1. Germline-derived CDR1 and CDR2 are SSHAT and FNYEAQ (reference sequence). The CDR3 has 15 residues. The CDR3 here is CASSRGQGPTDTQYF. In DNA, the CDR3 is TGTGCTAGCAGCCGGGGACAGGGCCCCACAGATACGCAGTATTTT.

The V gene is TRBV7-9, the J gene TRBJ2-1; weak D call: TRBD2 (6 bases). The CDR3 extends over 17 amino acids. CDR1 SEHNR and CDR2 FQNEAQ come from the germline V gene (reference sequence). V lost 0 bases, J lost 3 bases, and 15 bases lay in between. The CDR3, as DNA: TGTGCCAGCAGCTTAGCGCTGGCGGGGAACTACTACAATGAGCAGTTCTTC. This codes for CASSLALAGNYYNEQFF.

In this sample, this clone turned up a few times. The chain employs TRBV5-1 and TRBJ2-7; tentative D call: TRBD2 (5 bases). V was trimmed by 3 bases and J by 0 bases, leaving 16 bases between them. The length of the CDR3 is 16 residues. Germline V gene sequence: CDR1 SGHRS, CDR2 YFSETQ. The CDR3 here is CASSSSRALGSYEQYF. The CDR3 nucleotides read TGCGCCAGCAGCTCTAGCCGTGCGCTGGGCTCCTACGAGCAGTACTTC.

The CDR3: CASRQGATNEKLFF. CDR3 nucleotides: TGTGCCAGCAGGCAGGGTGCAACTAATGAAAAACTGTTTTTT. The V gene is TRBV6-6, the J gene TRBJ1-4; tentative D call: TRBD1 (5 bases). Trimming left V 6 bases short and J 0 bases short, with 8 bases between. The CDR3 is 14 amino acids. CDR1 and CDR2 from the germline V gene are MNHNY and SVGAGI (reference sequence).

This clone was seen once. The chain combines TRBV18 with TRBJ2-5; D is possibly TRBD1 (5 bases). CDR1 and CDR2 (germline): KGHSH, LQKENI. CDR3 size: 13 residues. Trimming stripped 4 bases from V and 1 base from J, with 7 bases between. Written as DNA, the CDR3 is TGTGCCAGCTCACTTCAGGGCCAAGAGACCCAGTACTTC. Translated, it gives CASSLQGQETQYF.

The chain has TRBV7-3 and TRBJ1-2; D is unresolved. There are 14 residues in the CDR3. V lost 3 bases to trimming and J lost 5 bases, with 13 bases between them. CDR1 is SGHTA and CDR2 is FQGTGA in the germline V gene. CDR3 sequence reads: CASSFSLPGYGYTF. The CDR3 coding sequence is TGTGCCAGCAGCTTCTCTCTTCCAGGTTATGGCTACACCTTC.

Written as DNA, the CDR3 is TGTGCCAGCAGTCCATTAGGGCGGGGAGCTGAAGCTTTCTTT. As protein: CASSPLGRGAEAFF. This chain connects TRBV3-1 (or the pseudogene TRBV3-2) to TRBJ1-1; D is undetermined. The V gene's germline CDR1 is LGHDT and CDR2 YNNKEL (reference sequence). The CDR3 is made up of 14 amino acids. The V gene lost 6 bases and the J gene lost 6 bases, with 17 bases spanning the gap.

The rearrangement joins TRBV5-6 to TRBJ2-3, with 9 bases identical to TRBD2. In germline, CDR1 is SGHDT, CDR2 YYEEEE. V trimming: 1 base; J trimming: 4 bases; junction bases outside the gene matches: 10. The CDR3 has 17 residues. Here the CDR3 DNA reads TGTGCCAGCAGCTTGTATCGGGCTAGCGGGGCCCCAGATACGCAGTATTTT. Translated, it gives CASSLYRASGAPDTQYF.